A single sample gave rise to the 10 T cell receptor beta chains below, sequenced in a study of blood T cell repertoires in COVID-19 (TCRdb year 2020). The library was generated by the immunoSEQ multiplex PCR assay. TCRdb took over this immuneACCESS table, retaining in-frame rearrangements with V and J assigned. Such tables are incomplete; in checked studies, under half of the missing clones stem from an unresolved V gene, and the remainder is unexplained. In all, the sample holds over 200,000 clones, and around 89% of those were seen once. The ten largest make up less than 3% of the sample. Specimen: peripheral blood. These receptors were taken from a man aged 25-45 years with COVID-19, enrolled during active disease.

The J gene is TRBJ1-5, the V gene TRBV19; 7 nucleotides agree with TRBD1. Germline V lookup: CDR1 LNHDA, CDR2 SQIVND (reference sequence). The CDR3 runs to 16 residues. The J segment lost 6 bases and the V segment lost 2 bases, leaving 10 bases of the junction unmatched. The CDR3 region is CASSISPRGYPQPQHF. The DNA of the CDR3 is TGTGCCAGTAGTATAAGCCCCAGGGGGTATCCTCAGCCCCAGCATTTT.

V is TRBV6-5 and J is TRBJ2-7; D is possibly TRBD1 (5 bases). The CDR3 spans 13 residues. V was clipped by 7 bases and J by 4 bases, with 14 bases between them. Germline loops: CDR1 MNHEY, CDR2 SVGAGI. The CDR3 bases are TGTGCCAGCACCGCGCAGGGAATTTACGAGCAGTACTTC. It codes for CASTAQGIYEQYF.

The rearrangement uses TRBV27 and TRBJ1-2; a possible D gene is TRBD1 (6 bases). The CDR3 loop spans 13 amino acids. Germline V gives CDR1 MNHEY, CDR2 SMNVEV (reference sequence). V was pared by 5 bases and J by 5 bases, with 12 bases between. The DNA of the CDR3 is TGTGCCAGCAGTCGGGACATTGGGTATGGCTACACCTTC. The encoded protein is CASSRDIGYGYTF.

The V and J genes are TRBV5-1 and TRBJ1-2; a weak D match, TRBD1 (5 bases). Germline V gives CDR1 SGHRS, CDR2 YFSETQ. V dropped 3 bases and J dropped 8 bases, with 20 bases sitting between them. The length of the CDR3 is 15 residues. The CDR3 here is CASSYYDGGDAGYTF. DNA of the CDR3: TGCGCCAGCAGCTATTACGATGGCGGGGACGCCGGCTACACCTTC.

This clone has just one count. The CDR3 nucleotides read TGCGCCAGCAGCCAAGATATGGGACAGAGCAATCAGCCCCAGCATTTT. As protein: CASSQDMGQSNQPQHF. This chain uses TRBV4-3 with TRBJ1-5, with TRBD1 matching over 7 bases. The V gene end was trimmed by 0 bases and the J gene end by 1 base; junction bases not matched to a gene: 3. CDR3 length: 16 residues. Germline values: CDR1 LGHNA, CDR2 YSLEER.

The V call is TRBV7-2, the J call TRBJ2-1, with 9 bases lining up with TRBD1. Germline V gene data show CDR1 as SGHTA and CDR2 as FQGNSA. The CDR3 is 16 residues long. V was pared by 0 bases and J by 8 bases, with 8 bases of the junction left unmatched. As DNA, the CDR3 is TGTGCCAGCAGCTTAGCGACCGGGACAGGGATCTATGAGCAGTTCTTC. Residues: CASSLATGTGIYEQFF. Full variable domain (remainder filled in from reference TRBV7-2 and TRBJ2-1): GAGVSQSPSNKVTEKGKDVELRCDPISGHTALYWYRQSLGQGLEFLIYFQGNSAPDKSGLPSDRFSAERTGGSVSTLTIQRTQQEDSAVYLCASSLATGTGIYEQFFGPGTRLTVL.

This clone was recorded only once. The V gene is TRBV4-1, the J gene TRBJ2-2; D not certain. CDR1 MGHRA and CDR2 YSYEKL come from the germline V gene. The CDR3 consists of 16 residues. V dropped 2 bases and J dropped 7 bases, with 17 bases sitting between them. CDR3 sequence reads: CASSQSSGLVGGELFF. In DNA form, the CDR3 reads TGCGCCAGCAGCCAAAGTTCGGGTCTAGTTGGCGGGGAGCTGTTTTTT.

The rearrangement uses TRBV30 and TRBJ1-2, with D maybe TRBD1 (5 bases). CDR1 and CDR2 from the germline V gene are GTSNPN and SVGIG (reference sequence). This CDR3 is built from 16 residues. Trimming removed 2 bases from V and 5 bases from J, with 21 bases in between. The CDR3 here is CAWSISGGRALYGYTF. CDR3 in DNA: TGTGCCTGGAGTATATCAGGTGGCAGGGCTCTTTATGGCTACACCTTC.

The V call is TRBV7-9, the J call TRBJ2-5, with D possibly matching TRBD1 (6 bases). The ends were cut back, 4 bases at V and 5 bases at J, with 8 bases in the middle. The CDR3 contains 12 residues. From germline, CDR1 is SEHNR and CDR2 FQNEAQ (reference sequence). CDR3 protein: CASSSGVETQYF. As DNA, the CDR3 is TGTGCCAGCAGCTCAGGGGTGGAGACCCAGTACTTC.

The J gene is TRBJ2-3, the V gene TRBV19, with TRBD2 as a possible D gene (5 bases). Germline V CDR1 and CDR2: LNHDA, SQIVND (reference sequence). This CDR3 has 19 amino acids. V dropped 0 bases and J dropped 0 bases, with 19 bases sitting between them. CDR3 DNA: TGTGCCAGTAGTATAGATCCGATAACTCCTAGCTCTAGCACAGATACGCAGTATTTT. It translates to CASSIDPITPSSSTDTQYF.